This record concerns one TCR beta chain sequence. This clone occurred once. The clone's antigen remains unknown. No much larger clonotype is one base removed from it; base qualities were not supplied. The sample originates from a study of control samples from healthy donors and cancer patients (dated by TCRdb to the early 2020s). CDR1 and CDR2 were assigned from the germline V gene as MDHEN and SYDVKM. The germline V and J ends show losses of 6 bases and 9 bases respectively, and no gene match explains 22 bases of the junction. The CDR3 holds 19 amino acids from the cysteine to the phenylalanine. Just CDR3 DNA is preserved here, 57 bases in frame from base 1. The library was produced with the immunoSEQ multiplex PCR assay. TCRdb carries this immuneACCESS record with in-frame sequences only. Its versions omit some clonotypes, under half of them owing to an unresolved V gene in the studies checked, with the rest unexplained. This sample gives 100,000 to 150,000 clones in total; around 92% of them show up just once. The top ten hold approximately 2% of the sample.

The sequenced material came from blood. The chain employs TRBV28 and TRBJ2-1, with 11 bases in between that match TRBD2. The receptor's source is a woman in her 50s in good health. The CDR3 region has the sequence CASRLFTGSGRARSGEQFF. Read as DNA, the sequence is TGTGCCAGCAGACTCTTTACGGGTAGCGGGAGGGCCAGGAGTGGTGAGCAGTTCTTC.